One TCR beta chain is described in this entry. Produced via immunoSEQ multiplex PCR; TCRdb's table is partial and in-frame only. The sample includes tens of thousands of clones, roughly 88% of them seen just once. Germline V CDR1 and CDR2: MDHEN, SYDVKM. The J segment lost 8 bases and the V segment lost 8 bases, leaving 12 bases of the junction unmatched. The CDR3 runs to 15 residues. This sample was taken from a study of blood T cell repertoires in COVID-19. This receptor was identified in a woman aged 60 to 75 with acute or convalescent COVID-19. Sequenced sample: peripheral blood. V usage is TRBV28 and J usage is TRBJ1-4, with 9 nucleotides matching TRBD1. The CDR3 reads CASYETGTGNEKLFF. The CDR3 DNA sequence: TGTGCCAGCTACGAGACCGGGACAGGGAACGAAAAACTGTTTTTT.